This T cell receptor (beta chain) was recorded in a study of blood T cell repertoires in COVID-19. Study as a whole: The United States, Italy and Spain supplied acute and convalescent COVID-19 samples.

The authors' processing: Quantification of nucleated cells was approximated via reference gene primer amplification. Produced via immunoSEQ multiplex PCR; TCRdb's table is partial and in-frame only. V and J calls and clone size are given by that table; D and trimming were obtained from the DNA. The profile shows about 160,000 clones, 87% of them singletons. Germline CDR1 MNHNY, CDR2 SVGAGI (reference sequence). Trimming shortened V by 2 bases and J by 5 bases, and 9 bases separated the two germline ends. The CDR3 sequence is 13 residues long. The TCR sequence derives from a woman aged 55-75 years who had recovered from COVID-19. The chain is built from TRBV6-6 and TRBJ2-5; D remains ambiguous. Material for sequencing was peripheral blood. The CDR3 sequence: CASSYDPRETQYF. DNA of the CDR3: TGTGCCAGCAGTTACGATCCCAGGGAGACCCAGTACTTC.